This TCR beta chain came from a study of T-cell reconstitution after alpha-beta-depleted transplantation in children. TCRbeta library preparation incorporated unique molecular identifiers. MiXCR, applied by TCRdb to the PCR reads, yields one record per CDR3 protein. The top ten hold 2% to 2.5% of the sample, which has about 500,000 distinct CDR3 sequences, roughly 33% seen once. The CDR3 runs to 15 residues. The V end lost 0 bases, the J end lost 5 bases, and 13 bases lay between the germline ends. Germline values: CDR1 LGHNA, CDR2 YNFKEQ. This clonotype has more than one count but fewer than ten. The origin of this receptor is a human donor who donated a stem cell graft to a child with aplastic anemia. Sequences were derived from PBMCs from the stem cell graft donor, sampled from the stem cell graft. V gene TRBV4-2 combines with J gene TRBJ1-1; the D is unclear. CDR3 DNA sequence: TGTGCCAGCAGCCAAGATTTCGGGGTTCGGACTGAAGCTTTCTTT. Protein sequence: CASSQDFGVRTEAFF.